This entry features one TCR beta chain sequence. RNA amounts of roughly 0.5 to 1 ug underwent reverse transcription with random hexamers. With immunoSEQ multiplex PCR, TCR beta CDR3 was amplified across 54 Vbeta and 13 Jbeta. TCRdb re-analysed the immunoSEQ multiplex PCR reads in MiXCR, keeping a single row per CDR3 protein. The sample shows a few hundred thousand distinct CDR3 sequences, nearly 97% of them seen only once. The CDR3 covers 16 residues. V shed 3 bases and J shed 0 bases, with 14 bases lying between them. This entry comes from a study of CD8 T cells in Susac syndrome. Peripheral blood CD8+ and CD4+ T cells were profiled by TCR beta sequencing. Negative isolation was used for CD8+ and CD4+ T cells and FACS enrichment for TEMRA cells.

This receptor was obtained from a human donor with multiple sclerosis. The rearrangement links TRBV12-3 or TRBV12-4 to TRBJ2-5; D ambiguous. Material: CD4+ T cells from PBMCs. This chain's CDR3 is CASSFWAPKNQETQYF. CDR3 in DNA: TGTGCCAGCAGTTTTTGGGCCCCGAAAAACCAAGAGACCCAGTACTTC.